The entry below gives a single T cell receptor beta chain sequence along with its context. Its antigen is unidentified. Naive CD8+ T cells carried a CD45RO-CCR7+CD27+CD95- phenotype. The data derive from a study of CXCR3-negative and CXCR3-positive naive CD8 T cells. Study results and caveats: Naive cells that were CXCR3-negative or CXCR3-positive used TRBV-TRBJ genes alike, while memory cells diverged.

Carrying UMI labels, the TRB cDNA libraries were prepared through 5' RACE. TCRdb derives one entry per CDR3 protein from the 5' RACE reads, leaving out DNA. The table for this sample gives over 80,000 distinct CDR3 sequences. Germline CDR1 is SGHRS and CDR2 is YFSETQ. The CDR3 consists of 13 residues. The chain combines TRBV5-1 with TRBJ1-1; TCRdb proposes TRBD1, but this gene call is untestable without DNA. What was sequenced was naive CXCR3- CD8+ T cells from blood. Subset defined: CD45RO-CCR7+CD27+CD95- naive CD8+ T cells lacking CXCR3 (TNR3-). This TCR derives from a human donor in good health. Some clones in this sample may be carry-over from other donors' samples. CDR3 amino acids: CASSETGHTEAFF.